This T cell receptor (beta chain) originates from a study of OX40 agonist ivuxolimab in advanced cancers. As for the study in general: Melanoma, hepatocellular carcinoma, head and neck or renal cell cancer occurred in dose-escalation patients. With a range of roughly 20 to 79, age averaged 60 years, and 65% to 85% were male. People who had prior anti-PD-1, anti-PD-L1 or anti-CTLA-4 therapy could take part, and 35% to 50% had some.

The V segment lost 1 base and the J segment 1 base; nucleotides outside the gene matches: 0. Germline assignment: CDR1 SGHTA and CDR2 FQGNSA. The CDR3 totals 15 residues. Sequencing used immunoSEQ multiplex PCR; TCRdb keeps in-frame clones, though not all of them. The sample carries 65,000 to 80,000 clones, roughly 89% recorded once. This clone was counted a few times. Sequencing used CD4+ or CD8+ T cells sorted from blood, obtained in a trial of the OX40 agonist ivuxolimab. This chain links TRBV7-2 with TRBJ2-3; TRBD1 matches 9 bases. The source of this sequence is an adult with an advanced solid tumor such as melanoma, head and neck, liver or kidney cancer. The CDR3 loop is CASSLDRGRTDTQYF. The DNA for the CDR3 is TGTGCCAGCAGCTTAGACAGGGGGCGCACAGATACGCAGTATTTT.